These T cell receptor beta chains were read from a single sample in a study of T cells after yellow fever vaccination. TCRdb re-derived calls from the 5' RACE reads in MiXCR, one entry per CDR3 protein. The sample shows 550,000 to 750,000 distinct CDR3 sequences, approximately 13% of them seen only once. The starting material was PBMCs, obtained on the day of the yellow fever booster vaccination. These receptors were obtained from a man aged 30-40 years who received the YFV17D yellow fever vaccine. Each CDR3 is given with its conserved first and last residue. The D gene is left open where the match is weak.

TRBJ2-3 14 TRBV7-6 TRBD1 CASSETGSTDTQYF
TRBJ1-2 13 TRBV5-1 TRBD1 CASSPGQGHGYTF
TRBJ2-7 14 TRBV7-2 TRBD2 CASSALLAGGEQYF
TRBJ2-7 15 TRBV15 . CATSRDLVASYEQYF
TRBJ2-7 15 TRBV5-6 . CASSFWLPISYEQYF
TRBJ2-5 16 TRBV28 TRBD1 CASRHSNRGPQETQYF
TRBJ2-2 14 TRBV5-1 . CASRPGWNTGELFF
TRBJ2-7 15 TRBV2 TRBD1 CASSDGTDSSYEQYF
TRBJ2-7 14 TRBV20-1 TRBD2 CSASGLAGVYEQYF
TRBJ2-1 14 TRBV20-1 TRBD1 CSARGPTGINEQFF
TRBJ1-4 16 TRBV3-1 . CASSPRDGGPNEKLFF
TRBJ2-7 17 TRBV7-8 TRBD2 CASSFKHRLAEIYEQYF
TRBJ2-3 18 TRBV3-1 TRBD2 CASSQDMSSGSLADTQYF
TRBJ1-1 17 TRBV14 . CASSLTGQPPRDTEAFF
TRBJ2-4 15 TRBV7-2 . CASSLVALAKNIQYF
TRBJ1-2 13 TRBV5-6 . CASSRGTNYGYTF
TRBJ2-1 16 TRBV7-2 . CASRRGGESPYNEQFF
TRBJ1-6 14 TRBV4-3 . CASSQMRGNSPLHF
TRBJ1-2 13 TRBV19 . CASSAYRNYGYTF
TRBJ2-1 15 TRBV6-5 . CASSYSKGNYNEQFF
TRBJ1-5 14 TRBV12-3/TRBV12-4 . CASSFSGGRQPQHF
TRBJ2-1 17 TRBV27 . CASSPLSVGARYDEQFF
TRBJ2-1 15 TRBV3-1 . CASSQDQGHYNEQFF